These T cell receptor beta chains were read from a single sample in a study of shared clonotypes between healthy human individuals. Clones were sequenced by immunoSEQ multiplex PCR, and TCRdb holds only the in-frame ones, with some missing. The sample holds 650,000 to 800,000 clones, approximately 90% seen once. Specimen: naive CD8+ T cells sorted from blood. The source is a man aged 25 to 45 in good health. Both conserved end residues are part of each CDR3. The order of the fields is D gene, V gene, J gene, clone size, CDR3 protein, CDR3 DNA. D genes are given only for firm matches. The size entry is marked missing in some rows and otherwise reads once, few, many or a size class.

TRBD1	TRBV5-6	TRBJ2-1	.	CASRTTGQGVPEQFF	TGTGCCAGCAGGACCACGGGACAGGGGGTTCCTGAGCAGTTCTTC
.	TRBV28	TRBJ2-7	.	CASSLDLQGLHSYEQYF	TGTGCCAGCAGTTTGGATCTTCAGGGACTTCACTCCTACGAGCAGTACTTC
.	TRBV7-9	TRBJ2-7	.	CASSFGAVAYEQYF	TGTGCCAGCAGCTTCGGGGCAGTCGCCTACGAGCAGTACTTC
.	TRBV7-2	TRBJ2-7	.	CASSSETRGAYEQYF	TGTGCCAGCAGCTCCGAGACTAGGGGGGCCTACGAGCAGTACTTC
TRBD1	TRBV9	TRBJ1-1	.	CASSGGDSGTEAFF	TGTGCCAGCAGCGGAGGGGACAGCGGGACTGAAGCTTTCTTT
.	TRBV29-1	TRBJ2-3	.	CSVEDEMGPTDTQYF	TGCAGCGTTGAAGATGAGATGGGGCCCACAGATACGCAGTATTTT
TRBD2	TRBV29-1	TRBJ2-5	.	CSGREGRGETQYF	TGCAGCGGGAGGGAGGGCCGAGGAGAGACCCAGTACTTC
.	TRBV5-6	TRBJ2-3	.	CASSFEGLPDTQYF	TGTGCCAGCAGCTTCGAGGGGTTACCAGATACGCAGTATTTT
TRBD2	TRBV9	TRBJ2-2	.	CASSVGPSGSGSGELFF	TGTGCCAGCAGCGTAGGCCCTAGCGGGAGCGGTTCCGGGGAGCTGTTTTTT
.	TRBV5-5	TRBJ2-7	many	CASSSAEGEGWVYEQYF	TGTGCCAGCAGCTCCGCCGAGGGAGAGGGCTGGGTCTACGAGCAGTACTTC
TRBD2	TRBV5-4	TRBJ2-5	.	CASSLAAGGGETQYF	TGTGCCAGCAGCTTGGCAGCGGGAGGAGGGGAGACCCAGTACTTC